This is a list of T cell receptor beta chains from one sample in a study of PD-L1 blockade in urothelial cancer. Assay: immunoSEQ multiplex PCR; the TCRdb copy retains only in-frame clones and omits some. The sample contains some 20,000 clones, 88% of which appear only once. Sequencing was performed on PBMCs, taken around atezolizumab (anti-PD-L1) treatment. The receptor set was obtained from a man in his fifties or sixties with urothelial cancer. CDR3s leave out the opening cysteine and the closing phenylalanine or tryptophan.

V: TRBV10-3
J: TRBJ2-5
CDR3: AISESTSFQETQY

V: TRBV6-5
J: TRBJ1-5
CDR3: ASRPTGLQPQH

V: TRBV11-3
J: TRBJ2-7
CDR3: ASSLGGSGSYEQY

V: TRBV4-2
J: TRBJ2-3
CDR3: ASSQGEGFSSSTDTQY

V: TRBV30
J: TRBJ1-6
CDR3: AWSTLARGPSNNSPLH

V: TRBV9
J: TRBJ1-2
CDR3: ASSEGRGDYGYT

V: TRBV7-8
J: TRBJ1-5
CDR3: ASSQVNQPQH

V: TRBV28
J: TRBJ2-1
CDR3: ASSLGRAPDNEQF

V: TRBV27
J: TRBJ2-1
CDR3: ASSLGRSFDEQF

V: TRBV5-1
J: TRBJ2-3
CDR3: ASSLTQGTSTDTQY

V: TRBV27
J: TRBJ1-3
CDR3: ASSSGTELISGNTIY

V: TRBV7-9
J: TRBJ1-4
CDR3: ASSLLTGGEKLF

V: TRBV15
J: TRBJ1-5
CDR3: ATSRVGGFQPQH